This entry features one TCR beta chain sequence. Its antigen is currently not known. Base quality data are lacking; no much larger clone is found one base away. This sample stems from a study of shared clonotypes between healthy human individuals (dated by TCRdb to 2018 to 2021). Regarding the study in general: The cohort comprised two women and a few men aged 18 to 49 years. Per donor, three plates each were used for CD4 naive and CD4 memory, two for CD8 naive, and one for CD8 memory. The study deeply sequenced blood TCR repertoires of roughly five healthy adults to estimate repertoire size and the extent of clonotype sharing between individuals. To increase sequencing depth and limit assay-specific biases, TCR repertoire library preparation and sequencing were carried out by different laboratories using diverse techniques. Between about 0.94 and 8.9 billion PBMCs per donor were obtained by leukapheresis. Summary of the overall study and its limitations: Naive subsets generally had larger estimated clonotype richness than memory subsets. Higher generation probabilities were observed for clonotypes shared by all four sorted-subset donors than for non-shared clonotypes. When several donors were compared, the shared fraction of clonotypes was roughly 5% for naive CD4, less than 4% for naive CD8, 2% to 2.5% for memory CD4, and roughly 0.4% for memory CD8. Even with the large sequencing depth, rarefaction of the sorted-subset datasets indicated that sequencing was incomplete. Pairwise subsampling led to the expectation that sequencing depth would affect the degree of clonotype sharing among donors. Sampling was restricted to blood, and TCR repertoires in tissues likely differ from the TCR repertoires found in blood. The genetic and exposure-history diversity represented was limited by the small number of donors.

CDR1 and CDR2 are drawn from the germline V gene: MNHNS, SASEGT. V lost 7 bases and J lost 6 bases, and the count of bases not matched to a germline gene is 6. The CDR3 numbers 14 residues from cysteine through phenylalanine. CDR3 DNA only is kept here, 42 bases in frame from base 1. TCR CDR3 regions were amplified from genomic DNA by multiplex PCR using the deep immunoSEQ assay. Extracted genomic DNA from each cell subset was distributed evenly across all wells of several immunoSEQ 96-well plates, and each plate was treated as a replicate. For sorted subsets, each replicate PCR was loaded with roughly 200 ng genomic DNA, equivalent to some 31,000 T cell genomes. The purified libraries were quantified using a Qubit 3.0 fluorometer, sized with a Bioanalyzer 2100, and then quantified again using the KAPA Library Quantification kit. Every immunoSEQ 96-well plate was sequenced on a dedicated single-read 150-cycle Illumina NextSeq 550 flow cell. For the original study's pipeline: Because the immunoSEQ output included only junctional sequences and no quality scores, the filtering could not be the same as the filtering used for full-length reads. To assign V/J genes and CDR3, sequences were annotated using PyIR, a Python wrapper for IgBLAST v1.9, with IMGT germline references. Reads were filtered out if the reads had weak V/J assignments (E-value above 1e-6), no CDR3, stop codons, out-of-frame junctions, or ambiguous translated residues. V3J clonotypes were defined by identical inferred V gene, J gene, and CDR3 amino acid sequence. Percentage overlap between repertoires was calculated by dividing the number of shared unique clonotypes by the size of the smaller repertoire. Richness of each repertoire was evaluated using RTK rarefaction, the Chao1 estimator, and Recon v2.1 estimates of unobserved clonotypes. OLGA was used to compute generation probabilities for all TCRbeta clonotypes that the gDNA method yielded from several donors. The table was pulled from immuneACCESS by TCRdb, which kept in-frame rearrangements only. Such tables lose some clones; where checked, under half of the loss comes from unresolved V genes, and the rest has no known cause. V and J calls and clone size are copied from that table; D and trimming were computed from the DNA. The sample yields around 300,000 clones; 80% to 90% were counted once. Under 20% of the sample is held by the ten biggest clonotypes.

Donors were healthy HIV-negative adults with no recently reported acute infections or vaccinations. Every donor was a Caucasian adult residing in Nashville, Tennessee, USA. CD8 memory samples consisted of magnetically selected CD45RO+ cells combined with CCR7-negative CD45RA+ effector memory (TemRA) cells. After blood collection by leukapheresis, PBMCs were isolated using Ficoll-Histopaque density gradient centrifugation and then cryopreserved in the vapor phase of liquid nitrogen. Analytical flow cytometry was used to check the purity and quantity of each magnetically sorted T cell population. From each sorted fraction, genomic DNA was isolated and quantified by UV absorbance on a Nanodrop 2000c.

The sequenced sample consisted of memory CD8+ T cells sorted from blood. The sample's cell subset or site label, decoded: CD45RO+ cells pooled with CCR7-negative TemRA cells. This receptor chain uses TRBV6-1 and TRBJ2-1; TRBD2 agrees with 10 junctional bases. The receptor comes from a man between 18 and 29 years old in good health. The base sequence is TGTGCCAGCATGAGGACTAGCGGCACCAATGAGCAGTTCTTC. It codes for CASMRTSGTNEQFF.